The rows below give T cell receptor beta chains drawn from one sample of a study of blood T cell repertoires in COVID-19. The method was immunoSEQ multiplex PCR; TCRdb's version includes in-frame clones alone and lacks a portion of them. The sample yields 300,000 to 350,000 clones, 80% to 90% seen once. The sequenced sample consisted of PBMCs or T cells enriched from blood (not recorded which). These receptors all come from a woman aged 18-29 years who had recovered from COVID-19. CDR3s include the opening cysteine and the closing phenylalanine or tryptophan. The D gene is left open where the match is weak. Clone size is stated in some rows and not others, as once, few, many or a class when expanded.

CDR3nt: TGTGCCAGCAGCTCGACTAGGACAGATACGCAGTATTTT
CDR3aa: CASSSTRTDTQYF
j_gene: TRBJ2-3
v_gene: TRBV4-2
d_gene: -
abundance: once

CDR3nt: TGTGCCAGCAGCTACGAAGGGGTCTCCGGGCGGGAGGGCTACACCTTC
CDR3aa: CASSYEGVSGREGYTF
j_gene: TRBJ1-2
v_gene: TRBV4-2
d_gene: -
abundance: -

CDR3nt: TGTGCCAGCAGGCCTCCCTCACGGGGGGCCTATTACAATGAGCAGTTCTTC
CDR3aa: CASRPPSRGAYYNEQFF
j_gene: TRBJ2-1
v_gene: TRBV9
d_gene: -
abundance: -

CDR3nt: TGTGCCAGCAGTCCCCTACCCGGACGCGGGGGCTTGGGTGAAAAACTGTTTTTT
CDR3aa: CASSPLPGRGGLGEKLFF
j_gene: TRBJ1-4
v_gene: TRBV28
d_gene: -
abundance: -

CDR3nt: TGTGCCAGCAGTGAGTCCAGGACTAGCTCCTACGAGCAGTACTTC
CDR3aa: CASSESRTSSYEQYF
j_gene: TRBJ2-7
v_gene: TRBV2
d_gene: TRBD2
abundance: -

CDR3nt: TGTGCCAGTAGTATATTGGCGGATAGCAATCAGCCCCAGCATTTT
CDR3aa: CASSILADSNQPQHF
j_gene: TRBJ1-5
v_gene: TRBV19
d_gene: -
abundance: -

CDR3nt: TGTGCCATAAGCGGGAGGGCAGGCAATGAGCAGTTCTTC
CDR3aa: CAISGRAGNEQFF
j_gene: TRBJ2-1
v_gene: TRBV28
d_gene: TRBD2
abundance: -

CDR3nt: TGTGCCAGCAGTAAGGAGGGCTTCGGGAACACTGAAGCTTTCTTT
CDR3aa: CASSKEGFGNTEAFF
j_gene: TRBJ1-1
v_gene: TRBV6-2/TRBV6-3
d_gene: -
abundance: -

CDR3nt: TGTGCCAGCAGCATTACTAGCGTCCAAGAGACCCAGTACTTC
CDR3aa: CASSITSVQETQYF
j_gene: TRBJ2-5
v_gene: TRBV5-6
d_gene: TRBD2
abundance: -

CDR3nt: TGCGCCAGCAGCCTGTGGAGGGCAGGAGCTAACTATGGCTACACCTTC
CDR3aa: CASSLWRAGANYGYTF
j_gene: TRBJ1-2
v_gene: TRBV4-3
d_gene: -
abundance: -

CDR3nt: TGTGCCAGCAGCTTGATCCAGATTTATGGCTACACCTTC
CDR3aa: CASSLIQIYGYTF
j_gene: TRBJ1-2
v_gene: TRBV5-6
d_gene: -
abundance: -

CDR3nt: TGTGCCAGCAGCCAGCGACAGGCCACCGGGGAGCTGTTTTTT
CDR3aa: CASSQRQATGELFF
j_gene: TRBJ2-2
v_gene: TRBV3-1/TRBV3-2
d_gene: -
abundance: -

CDR3nt: TGTGCCAGCGGGCTCGACTCCTACAATGAGCAGTTCTTC
CDR3aa: CASGLDSYNEQFF
j_gene: TRBJ2-1
v_gene: TRBV2
d_gene: -
abundance: -

CDR3nt: TGTGCCAGCAGTTTAACGTCTAGCGGGAGCCTCGCTCGGGAGCAGTACTTC
CDR3aa: CASSLTSSGSLAREQYF
j_gene: TRBJ2-7
v_gene: TRBV28
d_gene: TRBD2
abundance: -

CDR3nt: TGTGCCAGCAGTGAGGGCAGGGCCTACGAGCAGTACTTC
CDR3aa: CASSEGRAYEQYF
j_gene: TRBJ2-7
v_gene: TRBV2
d_gene: -
abundance: -

CDR3nt: TGCGCCAGCAGTGAGAACCTACAGGGGGCAGAAGGAAACACCATATATTTT
CDR3aa: CASSENLQGAEGNTIYF
j_gene: TRBJ1-3
v_gene: TRBV10-2
d_gene: TRBD1
abundance: -

CDR3nt: TGTGCCAGCAGCGGGACACTCACCTACGAGCAGTACTTC
CDR3aa: CASSGTLTYEQYF
j_gene: TRBJ2-7
v_gene: TRBV6-5
d_gene: -
abundance: once

CDR3nt: TGTGCCAGCAGCTCGTCCCTCTCCCCAGGAAAAGAGACCCAGTACTTC
CDR3aa: CASSSSLSPGKETQYF
j_gene: TRBJ2-5
v_gene: TRBV5-5
d_gene: -
abundance: -

CDR3nt: TGTGCCAGCAGTTTTGGTTGGGGCAAAAACACTGAAGCTTTCTTT
CDR3aa: CASSFGWGKNTEAFF
j_gene: TRBJ1-1
v_gene: TRBV27
d_gene: -
abundance: few

CDR3nt: TGTGCCAGCAGCGTAGCTAGCGGGGCCTCTGGGGAGCTGTTTTTT
CDR3aa: CASSVASGASGELFF
j_gene: TRBJ2-2
v_gene: TRBV9
d_gene: TRBD2
abundance: -

CDR3nt: TGCGCCAGCAGCCAAGGGGCATGGGGGACTAGCTCCACCGGGGAGCTGTTTTTT
CDR3aa: CASSQGAWGTSSTGELFF
j_gene: TRBJ2-2
v_gene: TRBV4-3
d_gene: TRBD2
abundance: -

CDR3nt: TGTGCCAGCAGCCACGGGACAGATGGCTACACCTTC
CDR3aa: CASSHGTDGYTF
j_gene: TRBJ1-2
v_gene: TRBV3-1/TRBV3-2
d_gene: TRBD1
abundance: -

CDR3nt: TGTGCCAGCAGTTACTCTCTCACAGATACGCAGTATTTT
CDR3aa: CASSYSLTDTQYF
j_gene: TRBJ2-3
v_gene: TRBV6-5
d_gene: -
abundance: -

CDR3nt: TGTGCCAGCAGCTTGGACGGGGGGGGTCAGCCCCAGCATTTT
CDR3aa: CASSLDGGGQPQHF
j_gene: TRBJ1-5
v_gene: TRBV5-5
d_gene: -
abundance: -

CDR3nt: TGTGCCAGCTCACCACCCGGCTACAGCTATGGCTACACCTTC
CDR3aa: CASSPPGYSYGYTF
j_gene: TRBJ1-2
v_gene: TRBV18
d_gene: -
abundance: few

CDR3nt: TGTGCCAGCAGTCGGGACAGCGACTATGGCTACACCTTC
CDR3aa: CASSRDSDYGYTF
j_gene: TRBJ1-2
v_gene: TRBV7-2
d_gene: TRBD1
abundance: -

CDR3nt: TGTGCCAGCAGTTTAAGGCAGGGGGCAGGTGGAAACATTCAGTACTTC
CDR3aa: CASSLRQGAGGNIQYF
j_gene: TRBJ2-4
v_gene: TRBV28
d_gene: TRBD1
abundance: -

CDR3nt: TGTGCCAGCAGTTTAGGGCAGGCTTCAGGCTACACCTTC
CDR3aa: CASSLGQASGYTF
j_gene: TRBJ1-2
v_gene: TRBV12-3/TRBV12-4
d_gene: -
abundance: -

CDR3nt: TGTGCCAGCAGCTTACTGGGCAGGGGTGAGACCCAGTACTTC
CDR3aa: CASSLLGRGETQYF
j_gene: TRBJ2-5
v_gene: TRBV7-2
d_gene: -
abundance: -

CDR3nt: TGCAGTGCTAGTTCATCCAATGAGCAGTTCTTC
CDR3aa: CSASSSNEQFF
j_gene: TRBJ2-1
v_gene: TRBV20-1
d_gene: -
abundance: once

CDR3nt: TGTGCCAGCAGCCGACAGGGATCGGGCACAGATACGCAGTATTTT
CDR3aa: CASSRQGSGTDTQYF
j_gene: TRBJ2-3
v_gene: TRBV2
d_gene: TRBD1
abundance: -

CDR3nt: TGTGCCAGCAGACCTAGACAGGTCTCTGGAAACACCATATATTTT
CDR3aa: CASRPRQVSGNTIYF
j_gene: TRBJ1-3
v_gene: TRBV7-9
d_gene: -
abundance: -

CDR3nt: TGCGCCAGCAGCTTGGGACAGGGAGTATACGAGCAGTACTTC
CDR3aa: CASSLGQGVYEQYF
j_gene: TRBJ2-7
v_gene: TRBV5-1
d_gene: TRBD1
abundance: -